This T cell receptor beta chain is drawn from a study of shared clonotypes between healthy human individuals. Trimming cost V 0 bases and J 4 bases, with 10 bases left between them. The CDR3 has 14 residues. Germline V CDR1 and CDR2: SGDLS, YYNGEE. Naive CD8 populations comprised CD45RO-negative cells positively selected for CCR7, excluding terminally differentiated effector memory CD45RA+ cells. Only in-frame clones appear in the TCRdb table, and some are missing; sequencing was by immunoSEQ multiplex PCR. The sample lists around 2.1 million clones; 85% to 95% were seen once. V and J are TRBV9 and TRBJ2-5, with D possibly being TRBD1 (6 bases). The receptor was isolated from a man aged 18-30 years in good health. Some clones in this sample may be carry-over from other donors' samples. The material sequenced was naive CD8+ T cells from PBMCs. The CDR3 DNA sequence: TGTGCCAGCAGCGTAGATCTGACAGGAGAGACCCAGTACTTC. Amino acids: CASSVDLTGETQYF.